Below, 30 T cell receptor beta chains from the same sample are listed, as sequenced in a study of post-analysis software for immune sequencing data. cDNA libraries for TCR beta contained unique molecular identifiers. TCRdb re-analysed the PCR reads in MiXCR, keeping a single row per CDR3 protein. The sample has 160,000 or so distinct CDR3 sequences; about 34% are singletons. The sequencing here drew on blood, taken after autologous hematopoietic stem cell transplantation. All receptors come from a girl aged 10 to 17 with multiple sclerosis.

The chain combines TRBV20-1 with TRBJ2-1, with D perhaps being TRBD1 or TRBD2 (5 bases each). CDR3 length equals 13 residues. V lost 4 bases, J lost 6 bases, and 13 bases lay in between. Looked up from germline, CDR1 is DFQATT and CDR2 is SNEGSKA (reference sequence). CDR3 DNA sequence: TGCAGTGCTACCGGGACCGACGTCAATGAGCAGTTCTTC. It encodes CSATGTDVNEQFF.

As DNA, the CDR3 is TGCAGGGGGACTAGCGGGAGAAGTAGCACAGATACGCAGTATTTT. This codes for CRGTSGRSSTDTQYF. The gene calls are TRBV29-1 and TRBJ2-3; TRBD2 aligns across 14 bases. CDR1 SQVTM and CDR2 ANQGSEA come from the germline V gene. The CDR3 sequence is 15 residues long.

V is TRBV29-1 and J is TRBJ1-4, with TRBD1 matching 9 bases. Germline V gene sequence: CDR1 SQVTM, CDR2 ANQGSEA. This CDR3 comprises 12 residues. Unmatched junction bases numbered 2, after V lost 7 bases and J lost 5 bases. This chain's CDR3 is CSGGTGNEKLFF. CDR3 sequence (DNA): TGCAGCGGGGGGACAGGGAATGAAAAACTGTTTTTT.

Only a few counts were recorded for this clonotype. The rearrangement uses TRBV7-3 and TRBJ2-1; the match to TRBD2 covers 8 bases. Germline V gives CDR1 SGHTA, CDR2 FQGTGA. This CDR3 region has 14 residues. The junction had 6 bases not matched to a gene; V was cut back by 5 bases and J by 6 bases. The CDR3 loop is CASSPTGGINEQFF. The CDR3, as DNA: TGTGCCAGCAGCCCTACGGGAGGGATCAATGAGCAGTTCTTC.

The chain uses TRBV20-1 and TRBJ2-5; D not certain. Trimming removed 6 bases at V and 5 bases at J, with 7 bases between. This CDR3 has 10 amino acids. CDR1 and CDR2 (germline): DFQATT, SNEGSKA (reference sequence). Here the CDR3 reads CSAMGETQYF. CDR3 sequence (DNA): TGCAGTGCGATGGGGGAGACCCAGTACTTC.

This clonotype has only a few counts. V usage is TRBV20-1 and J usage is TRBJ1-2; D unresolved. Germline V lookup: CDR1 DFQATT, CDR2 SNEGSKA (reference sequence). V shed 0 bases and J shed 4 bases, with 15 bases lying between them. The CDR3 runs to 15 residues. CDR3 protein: CSARDLDDPGYGYTF. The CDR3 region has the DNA TGCAGTGCTAGAGATCTTGATGACCCGGGCTATGGCTACACCTTC.

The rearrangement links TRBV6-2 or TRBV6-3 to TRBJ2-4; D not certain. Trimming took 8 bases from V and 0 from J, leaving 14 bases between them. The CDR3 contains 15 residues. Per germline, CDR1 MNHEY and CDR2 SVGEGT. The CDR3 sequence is CASADGPLAKNIQYF. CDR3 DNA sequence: TGTGCCAGCGCAGATGGACCGCTAGCCAAAAACATTCAGTACTTC.

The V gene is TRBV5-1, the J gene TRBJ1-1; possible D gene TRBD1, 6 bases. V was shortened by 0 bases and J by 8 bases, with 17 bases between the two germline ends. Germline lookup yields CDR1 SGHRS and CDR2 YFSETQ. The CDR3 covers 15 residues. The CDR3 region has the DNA TGCGCCAGCAGCTTGGCCCCAGGGGCGATAATAGAAGCTTTCTTT. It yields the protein CASSLAPGAIIEAFF. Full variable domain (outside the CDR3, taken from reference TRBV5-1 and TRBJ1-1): KAGVTQTPRYLIKTRGQQVTLSCSPISGHRSVSWYQQTPGQGLQFLFEYFSETQRNKGNFPGRFSGRQFSNSRSEMNVSTLELGDSALYLCASSLAPGAIIEAFFGQGTRLTVV.

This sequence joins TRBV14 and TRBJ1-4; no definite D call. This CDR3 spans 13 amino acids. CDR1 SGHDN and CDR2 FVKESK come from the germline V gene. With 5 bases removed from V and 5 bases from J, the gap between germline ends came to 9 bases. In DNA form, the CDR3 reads TGTGCCAGCAGCTCCTACCGGAATGAAAAACTGTTTTTT. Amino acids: CASSSYRNEKLFF.

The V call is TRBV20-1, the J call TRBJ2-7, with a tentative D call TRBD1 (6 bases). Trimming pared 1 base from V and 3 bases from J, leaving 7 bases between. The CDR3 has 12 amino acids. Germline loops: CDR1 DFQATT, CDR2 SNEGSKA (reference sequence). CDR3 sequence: CSARGQVYEQYF. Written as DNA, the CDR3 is TGCAGTGCTAGAGGACAGGTCTACGAGCAGTACTTC.

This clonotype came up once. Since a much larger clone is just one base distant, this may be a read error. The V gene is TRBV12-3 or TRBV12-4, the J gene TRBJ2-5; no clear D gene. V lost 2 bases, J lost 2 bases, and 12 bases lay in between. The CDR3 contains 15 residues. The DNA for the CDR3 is TGTGCCAGCAGTTTATGCCTTGGAGCGCAAGAGACCCAGTACTTC. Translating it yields CASSLCLGAQETQYF.

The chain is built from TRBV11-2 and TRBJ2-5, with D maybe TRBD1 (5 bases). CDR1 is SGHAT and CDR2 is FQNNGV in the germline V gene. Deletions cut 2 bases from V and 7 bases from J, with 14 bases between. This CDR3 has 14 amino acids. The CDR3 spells CASSLNRLVGTQYF. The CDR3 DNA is TGTGCCAGCAGCTTAAACAGGCTGGTAGGGACCCAGTACTTC.

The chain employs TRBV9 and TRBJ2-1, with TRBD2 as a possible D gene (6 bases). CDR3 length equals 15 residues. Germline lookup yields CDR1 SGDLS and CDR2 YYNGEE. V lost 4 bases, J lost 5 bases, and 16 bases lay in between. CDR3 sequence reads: CASSSPTRSNNEQFF. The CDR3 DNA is TGTGCCAGCAGCTCGCCGACTAGAAGTAACAATGAGCAGTTCTTC.

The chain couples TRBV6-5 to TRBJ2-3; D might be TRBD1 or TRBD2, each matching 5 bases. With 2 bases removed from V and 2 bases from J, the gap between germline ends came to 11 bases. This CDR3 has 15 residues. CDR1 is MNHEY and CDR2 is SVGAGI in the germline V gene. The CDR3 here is CASSYLREHTDTQYF. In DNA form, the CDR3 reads TGTGCCAGCAGTTACCTCAGGGAGCACACAGATACGCAGTATTTT.

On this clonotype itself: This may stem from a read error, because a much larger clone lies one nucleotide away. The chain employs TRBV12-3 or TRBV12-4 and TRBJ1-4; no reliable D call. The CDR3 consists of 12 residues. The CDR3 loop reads CAISATNEKLFF. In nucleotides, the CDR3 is TGTGCCATCAGTGCAACTAATGAAAAACTGTTTTTT.

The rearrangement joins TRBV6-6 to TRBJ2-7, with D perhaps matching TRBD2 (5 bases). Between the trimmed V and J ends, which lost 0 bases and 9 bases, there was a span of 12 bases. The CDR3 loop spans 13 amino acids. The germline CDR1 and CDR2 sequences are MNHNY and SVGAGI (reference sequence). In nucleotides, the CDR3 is TGTGCCAGCAGTTACTCGAGGGAGCAGTGGCAGTACTTC. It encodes CASSYSREQWQYF.

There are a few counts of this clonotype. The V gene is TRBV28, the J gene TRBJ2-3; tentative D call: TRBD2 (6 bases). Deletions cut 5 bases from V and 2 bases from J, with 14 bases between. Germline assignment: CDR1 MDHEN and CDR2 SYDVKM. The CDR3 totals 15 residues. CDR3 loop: CASSDGSPYTDTQYF. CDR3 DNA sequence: TGTGCCAGCAGTGACGGGAGTCCCTACACAGATACGCAGTATTTT.

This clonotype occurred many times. CDR3 in amino acids: CASSFRTGSRPYEQYF. CDR3 bases: TGTGCCAGCAGCTTCCGGACAGGCTCAAGGCCCTACGAGCAGTACTTC. This chain links TRBV7-8 with TRBJ2-7; 7 bases match TRBD1. The CDR3 consists of 16 residues. Germline loops: CDR1 SGHVS, CDR2 FQNEAQ. J lost 2 bases, V lost 3 bases, and 10 bases had no gene match.

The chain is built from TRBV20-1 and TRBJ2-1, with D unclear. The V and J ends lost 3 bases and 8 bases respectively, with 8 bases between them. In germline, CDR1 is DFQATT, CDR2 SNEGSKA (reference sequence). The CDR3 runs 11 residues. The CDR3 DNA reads TGCAGTGCTAGTCGGCTCGATGAGCAGTTCTTC. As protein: CSASRLDEQFF.

The CDR3 DNA sequence: TGTGCCAGCAGCTTAGTGGACTACTCCTACGAGCAGTACTTC. Translated: CASSLVDYSYEQYF. The chain uses TRBV7-2 and TRBJ2-7; D might be TRBD2 (6 bases). The germline V gene has CDR1 SGHTA and CDR2 FQGNSA. There are 14 residues in the CDR3. V lost 1 base and J lost 0, with 7 bases in between.

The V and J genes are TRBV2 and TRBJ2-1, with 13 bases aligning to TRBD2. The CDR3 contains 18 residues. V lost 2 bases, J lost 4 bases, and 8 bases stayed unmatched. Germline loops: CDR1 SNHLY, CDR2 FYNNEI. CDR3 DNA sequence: TGTGCCAGCAGTGAATGGGGACTAGCGGGACGGAAGTACAATGAGCAGTTCTTC. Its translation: CASSEWGLAGRKYNEQFF.

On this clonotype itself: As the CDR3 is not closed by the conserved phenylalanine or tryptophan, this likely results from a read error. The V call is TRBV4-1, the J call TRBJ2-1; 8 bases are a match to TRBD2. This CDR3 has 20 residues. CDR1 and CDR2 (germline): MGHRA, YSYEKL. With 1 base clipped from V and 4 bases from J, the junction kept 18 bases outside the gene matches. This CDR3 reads CASSQGWLAGLTGGYNEQFC. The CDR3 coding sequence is TGCGCCAGCAGCCAAGGATGGCTAGCGGGCCTCACTGGGGGGTACAATGAGCAGTTCTGC.

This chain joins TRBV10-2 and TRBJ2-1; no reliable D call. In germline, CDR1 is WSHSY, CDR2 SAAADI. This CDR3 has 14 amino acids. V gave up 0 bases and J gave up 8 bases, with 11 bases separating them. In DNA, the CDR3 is TGCGCCAGCAGTGAGTCGGGGTCTCACTATGAGCAGTTCTTC. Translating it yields CASSESGSHYEQFF.

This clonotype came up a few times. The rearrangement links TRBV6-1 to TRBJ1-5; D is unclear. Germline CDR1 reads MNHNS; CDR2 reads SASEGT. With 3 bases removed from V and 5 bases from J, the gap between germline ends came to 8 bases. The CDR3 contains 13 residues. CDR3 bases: TGTGCCAGCAGTGATAGTTTCGATCAGCCCCAGCATTTT. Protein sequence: CASSDSFDQPQHF.

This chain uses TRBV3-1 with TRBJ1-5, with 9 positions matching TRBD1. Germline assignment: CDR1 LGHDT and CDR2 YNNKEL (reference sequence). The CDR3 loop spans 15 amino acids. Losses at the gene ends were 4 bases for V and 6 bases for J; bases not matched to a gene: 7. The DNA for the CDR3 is TGTGCCAGCAGCCCAACGACAGGGGGTAGTCAGCCCCAGCATTTT. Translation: CASSPTTGGSQPQHF.

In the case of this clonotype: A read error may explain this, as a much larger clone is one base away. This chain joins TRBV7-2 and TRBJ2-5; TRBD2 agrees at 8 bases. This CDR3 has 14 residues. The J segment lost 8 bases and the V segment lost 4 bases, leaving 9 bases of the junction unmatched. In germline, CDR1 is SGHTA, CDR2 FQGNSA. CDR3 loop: CASSYIAGSDTQYF. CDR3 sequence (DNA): TGTGCCAGCAGCTATATAGCGGGATCTGATACCCAGTACTTC.

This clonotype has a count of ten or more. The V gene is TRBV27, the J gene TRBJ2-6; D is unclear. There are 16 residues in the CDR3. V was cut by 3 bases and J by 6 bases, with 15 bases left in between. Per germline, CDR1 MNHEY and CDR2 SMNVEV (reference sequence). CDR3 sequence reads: CASSFGSSYEANVLTF. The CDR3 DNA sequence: TGTGCCAGCAGTTTTGGTTCAAGCTACGAGGCCAACGTCCTGACTTTC.

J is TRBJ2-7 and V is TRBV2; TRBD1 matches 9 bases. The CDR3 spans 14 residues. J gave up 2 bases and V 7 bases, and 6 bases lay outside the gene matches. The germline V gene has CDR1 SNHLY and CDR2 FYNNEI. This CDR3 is CASMPGTGTYEQYF. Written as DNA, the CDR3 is TGTGCCAGCATGCCCGGGACAGGGACCTACGAGCAGTACTTC.

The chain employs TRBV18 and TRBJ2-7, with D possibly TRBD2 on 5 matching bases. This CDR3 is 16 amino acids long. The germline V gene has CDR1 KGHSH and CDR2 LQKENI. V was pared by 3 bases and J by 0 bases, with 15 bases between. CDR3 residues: CASSPAWSGLSYEQYF. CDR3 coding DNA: TGTGCCAGCTCACCGGCGTGGAGCGGCCTCTCCTACGAGCAGTACTTC.

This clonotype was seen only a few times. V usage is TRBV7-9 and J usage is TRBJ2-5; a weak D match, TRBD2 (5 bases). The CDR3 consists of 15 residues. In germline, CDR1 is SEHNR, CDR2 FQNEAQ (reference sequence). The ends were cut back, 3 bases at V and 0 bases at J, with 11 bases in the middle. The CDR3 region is CASSFSGDHQETQYF. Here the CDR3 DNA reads TGTGCCAGCAGCTTTTCCGGGGATCACCAAGAGACCCAGTACTTC.